These T cell receptor beta chains were read from a single sample in a study of Graves' ophthalmopathy and Graves' hyperthyroidism. TCRdb passed the multiplex PCR reads through MiXCR, listing each CDR3 protein once. Of over a million distinct CDR3 sequences in the sample, roughly two fifths were seen once. Sequencing was done on a sample of peripheral blood or thyroid tissue (not recorded which). These receptors came from an adult man with Graves' hyperthyroidism. CDR3s include the opening cysteine and the closing phenylalanine or tryptophan. The order of the fields is CDR3 DNA, CDR3 protein, V gene, J gene, D gene, clone size. The D gene is left open where the match is weak. Clone size is stated in some rows and not others, as once, few, many or a class when expanded.

TGTGCCACCAGCAGAGATTTTAGCGCCAACTCCTACGAGCAGTACTTC	CATSRDFSANSYEQYF	TRBV15	TRBJ2-7	.	many
TGTGCCAGTAGTATAATCGTTGGGCAGGGGAGAGCACTGTTTTTT	CASSIIVGQGRALFF	TRBV19	TRBJ1-4	.	.
TGTGCCAGCGGGGTACTAGCAGGGACGGACGAGCAGTACTTC	CASGVLAGTDEQYF	TRBV2	TRBJ2-7	.	.
TGTGCCAGCAGCTTGGTTTCAGGGACAGGATACCAAGAGACCCAGTACTTC	CASSLVSGTGYQETQYF	TRBV5-8	TRBJ2-5	TRBD1	.
TGTGCCATCAGGGGCACCGGGACAGGGCCAGATACGCAGTATTTT	CAIRGTGTGPDTQYF	TRBV10-3	TRBJ2-3	TRBD1	.
TGTGCCAGCAGCCAAGATATGGGAGGGGACGGAGAGACCCAGTACTTC	CASSQDMGGDGETQYF	TRBV4-2	TRBJ2-5	TRBD2	few
TGCAGCGTTCGGGACAGGGGGACCGGGGAGCTGTTTTTT	CSVRDRGTGELFF	TRBV29-1	TRBJ2-2	TRBD1	.
TGTGCCAGCAGCTCCTCGGGACTAGCGGGAGTAAACGACGAGCAGTACTTC	CASSSSGLAGVNDEQYF	TRBV7-9	TRBJ2-7	TRBD2	.
TGCAGTGCTAGAGTTGGACAGCCTAGGGTTAATGAAAAACTGTTTTTT	CSARVGQPRVNEKLFF	TRBV20-1	TRBJ1-4	.	.
TGTGCCAGCAGCTTGTTTGAGATTCAGCCCCAGCATTTT	CASSLFEIQPQHF	TRBV7-2	TRBJ1-5	.	many
TGTGCCAGCAGCTTAGAGCCCATGTACGAGCAGTACTTC	CASSLEPMYEQYF	TRBV7-2	TRBJ2-7	.	many
TGTGCCAGCAGCTTAGGGGGTTCGGCCTGCGAGCAGTACTTC	CASSLGGSACEQYF	TRBV7-2	TRBJ2-7	.	.
TGTGCCAGCAGTTCCCCTGGAAATAGCAATCAGCCCCAGCATTTT	CASSSPGNSNQPQHF	TRBV10-3	TRBJ1-5	.	few
TGCGCCAGCCGACTAATGACAGCTATGAACACCGGGGAGCTGTTTTTT	CASRLMTAMNTGELFF	TRBV5-1	TRBJ2-2	.	.
TGCAGCGTTGAAACACAGAGCACGGGGGGTTGGCAAGCTTTCTTT	CSVETQSTGGWQAFF	TRBV29-1	TRBJ1-1	.	many
TGTGCCAGCAGCTTAGCACAGCCGAACTACGAGCAGTACTTC	CASSLAQPNYEQYF	TRBV11-2	TRBJ2-7	.	many
TGTGCCATCAGTGATCCGAACACCGGGGAGGGCCACCAAGAGACCCAGTACTTC	CAISDPNTGEGHQETQYF	TRBV10-3	TRBJ2-5	TRBD2	once
TGTGCCAGCAGCTTCGCTAGAAACTACGAGCAGTACTTC	CASSFARNYEQYF	TRBV7-8	TRBJ2-7	.	many
TGTGCCAGCAGTGGACAGGGGAACGCCGGGGAGCTGTTTTTT	CASSGQGNAGELFF	TRBV7-2	TRBJ2-2	TRBD1	many
TGTGCCATCAGAGATGGCGGGTCCGGGGGGCCCCAGTACTTC	CAIRDGGSGGPQYF	TRBV10-3	TRBJ2-5	.	.
TGTGCCAGCAGCTCCCCGGGGCCGGGCACCGGGGAGCTGTTTTTT	CASSSPGPGTGELFF	TRBV7-2	TRBJ2-2	.	once
TGCGCCAGCAGCTTGTTGGCTGTCGGAGAGACCCAGCATTTT	CASSLLAVGETQHF	TRBV5-1	TRBJ1-5	.	.
TGTGCCAGCAGCTTGGATCAGGTACTAGTCGAGCAGTACTTC	CASSLDQVLVEQYF	TRBV7-2	TRBJ2-7	.	many
TGTGCCAGCAGTGAACTTGGAGGGACAAAAGAGACCCAGTACTTC	CASSELGGTKETQYF	TRBV12-3/TRBV12-4	TRBJ2-5	.	few
TGTGCCAGCAGCTTATACGGACAGGGGACTTACGAGCAGTACTTC	CASSLYGQGTYEQYF	TRBV7-9	TRBJ2-7	TRBD1	.
TGTGCCAGCTCACCCGGACAGGGGGCGCAAAACCAGCCCCAGCATTTT	CASSPGQGAQNQPQHF	TRBV7-8	TRBJ1-5	TRBD1	once
TGTGCCAGCCGTACATCGACAGGGAGTCTCTATGGCTACACCTTC	CASRTSTGSLYGYTF	TRBV12-3/TRBV12-4	TRBJ1-2	TRBD1	many
TGTGCCAGCAGTGGACACAACAACTATGGCTACACCTTC	CASSGHNNYGYTF	TRBV2	TRBJ1-2	.	many
TGTGCCAGTAGGCCAAGGGGAGGCAGCTCCGAGCAGTACTTC	CASRPRGGSSEQYF	TRBV19	TRBJ2-7	.	many
TGCGCCAGCAGTGCTGCCCAGGCGGGCGGGGGTGGCCACGAGCAGTACTTC	CASSAAQAGGGGHEQYF	TRBV10-2	TRBJ2-7	TRBD2	.
TGCAGCGTTGAGAACTATGGCTACACCTTC	CSVENYGYTF	TRBV29-1	TRBJ1-2	.	many
TGCAGCGTGAGGACAGGGGGCCGTGCAACTAATGAAAAACTGTTTTTT	CSVRTGGRATNEKLFF	TRBV29-1	TRBJ1-4	TRBD1	many
TGTGCCAGCAGCTTGACGGAGCTCTATGGCTACACCTTC	CASSLTELYGYTF	TRBV5-5	TRBJ1-2	.	many
TGTGCCAGCAGCCCCAGGACAGAGATCTCTGGGGCCAACGTCCTGACTTTC	CASSPRTEISGANVLTF	TRBV7-2	TRBJ2-6	.	many
TGTGCCAGCAGCTCGCCCTCAGGGGACAGGGGGAGTGAGCAGTACTTC	CASSSPSGDRGSEQYF	TRBV7-9	TRBJ2-7	TRBD1	many
TGCAGCGTTGAAGGGGCACCCGGGAGGTCTTACGAGCAGTACTTC	CSVEGAPGRSYEQYF	TRBV29-1	TRBJ2-7	TRBD2	few
TGTGCCAGCAGCCCAGGCCGGAGGGGGAACACTGAAGCTTTCTTT	CASSPGRRGNTEAFF	TRBV3-1	TRBJ1-1	.	.
TGTGCTAGCAGCCCCGGCAGTGGCGGAATAGAGACCCAGTACTTC	CASSPGSGGIETQYF	TRBV7-7	TRBJ2-5	.	many
TGTGCCATCAGTGCTACCGGGAAGGACAATTCACCCCTCCACTTT	CAISATGKDNSPLHF	TRBV10-3	TRBJ1-6	.	many
TGCGCCAGCAGCCAAGGTGTGGGGACTAACTATGGCTACACCTTC	CASSQGVGTNYGYTF	TRBV7-2	TRBJ1-2	.	.
TGCGCCAGCAGTGCTACGGGCCTCAATCAGCCCCAGCATTTT	CASSATGLNQPQHF	TRBV10-2	TRBJ1-5	.	.
TGTGCCACCAGCAGACCCCCCGGGACCGACGAAAAACTGTTTTTT	CATSRPPGTDEKLFF	TRBV15	TRBJ1-4	.	few
TGCAGTGCTAGTATGTCGCCGGCCTATAATTCACCCCTCCACTTT	CSASMSPAYNSPLHF	TRBV20-1	TRBJ1-6	.	many
TGTGCCAGCAGCTTAGGAGCGGGAGTAGATACGCAGTATTTT	CASSLGAGVDTQYF	TRBV7-9	TRBJ2-3	TRBD2	few
TGTGCCAGCAGTTATGGACTAGCGGCCTCCTACGAGCAGTACTTC	CASSYGLAASYEQYF	TRBV6-6	TRBJ2-7	TRBD2	.
TGTGCCAGTAGTATAGACGAGGGTCAGCCCCAGCATTTT	CASSIDEGQPQHF	TRBV19	TRBJ1-5	.	.
.	CASSIYLCSVVTGDGYTF	TRBV7-6	TRBJ1-2	.	.
TGTGCCGGTAGTACTCACAGGGGGAACACCGGGGAGCTGTTTTTT	CAGSTHRGNTGELFF	TRBV19	TRBJ2-2	TRBD1	.
TGTGCCAGCAGCGTAGTCTTTCCCGGGGAGCTGTTTTTT	CASSVVFPGELFF	TRBV9	TRBJ2-2	.	few
TGCAGTGCTAGTGGCGTTGGCACGGGCACCTACGAGCAGTACTTC	CSASGVGTGTYEQYF	TRBV20-1	TRBJ2-7	.	.
TGTGCCAGCAGTTACTCGATAGCGGTTATAACCGGGGAGCTGTTTTTT	CASSYSIAVITGELFF	TRBV11-2	TRBJ2-2	.	once
TGTGCCAGCAGCCCCGGGACAGGGGGCTTGGAGCAGTACTTC	CASSPGTGGLEQYF	TRBV7-6	TRBJ2-7	TRBD1	many
TGTGCCAGCAGCCCGAGGGGGAGCCTGGGGCAAGAGACCCAGTACTTC	CASSPRGSLGQETQYF	TRBV9	TRBJ2-5	.	many
TGCAGCGTTGAAGGGACTTACTCTGGAAACACCATATATTTT	CSVEGTYSGNTIYF	TRBV29-1	TRBJ1-3	.	many
TGTGCCAGCAGCCCCGATCGACTAGCGGGGGTGGAGACCCAGTACTTC	CASSPDRLAGVETQYF	TRBV9	TRBJ2-5	TRBD2	.
TGTGCCAGCAGTTTAGGACAGAGCACAGATACGCAGTATTTT	CASSLGQSTDTQYF	TRBV12-3/TRBV12-4	TRBJ2-3	.	many
TGTGCCAGCAGTTTGTGGGTCGGGGGAAAACTGTTTTTT	CASSLWVGGKLFF	TRBV12-3/TRBV12-4	TRBJ1-4	.	.
TGCGCCAGCAGTGATTCCGGGACAGAGAACACCGGGGAGCTGTTTTTT	CASSDSGTENTGELFF	TRBV10-1	TRBJ2-2	TRBD1	.
TGTGCCAGCAGCTCCGCACAGGGTGCCGACTACGAGCAGTACTTC	CASSSAQGADYEQYF	TRBV28	TRBJ2-7	.	.